The next 2 T cell receptor beta chains were all read from a single sample in a study of blood T cell repertoires in COVID-19 (dated by TCRdb to about 2020). Receptor amplification or capture employed the immunoSEQ multiplex PCR assay. Entries here come from immuneACCESS through TCRdb and include only in-frame sequences with V and J called. Some clones fail to appear in such tables; in the studies checked, an unresolved V gene covers under half of the shortfall, and the cause of the remainder is unknown. This sample lists some 100,000 clones; about 91% were detected once. The ten largest clones capture 8.1% of the sample. The sample consisted of peripheral blood. These receptors were taken from a woman in her 70s with acute or convalescent COVID-19.

The V and J genes are TRBV2 and TRBJ2-5, with 7 nucleotides matching TRBD1. V dropped 8 bases and J dropped 5; count of bases not matched to a gene: 5. The CDR3 covers 12 residues. The germline CDR1 and CDR2 sequences are SNHLY and FYNNEI. CDR3 sequence: CASQGDGETQYF. In DNA form, the CDR3 reads TGTGCCAGCCAGGGGGATGGGGAGACCCAGTACTTC. The variable domain in full, completed from reference TRBV2 and TRBJ2-5, reads EPEVTQTPSHQVTQMGQEVILRCVPISNHLYFYWYRQILGQKVEFLVSFYNNEISEKSEIFDDQFSVERPDGSNFTLKIRSTKLEDSAMYFCASQGDGETQYFGPGTRLLVL.

The chain joins TRBV6-5 to TRBJ2-2; 7 bases map to TRBD2. Germline V gives CDR1 MNHEY, CDR2 SVGAGI. The trim removed 0 bases at V and 5 bases at J, leaving 3 bases unmatched. The CDR3 totals 15 residues. The CDR3 here is CASSYSGEGTGELFF. The CDR3 nucleotides read TGTGCCAGCAGTTACTCGGGGGAGGGGACCGGGGAGCTGTTTTTT.